The rows below give T cell receptor beta chains drawn from one sample of a study of blood T cells in healthy people across ages. TCRdb reprocessed the 5' RACE reads via MiXCR and lists one record per CDR3 protein. The table records some 900,000 distinct CDR3 sequences, roughly 50% of them present only once. Sequencing was performed on blood. The receptors originated from a man younger than 45 in good health. Each CDR3 is given with its conserved first and last residue. Fields, in order: V gene, D gene, clone size, J gene, CDR3 DNA, CDR3 protein. The D gene is left open where the match is weak. Clone size is not always given. Where it is, it says once, few, many or a class for expanded clones.

V gene: TRBV4-1; D gene: -; clone size: -; J gene: TRBJ1-6; CDR3 DNA: TGCGCCAGCAGCCAGGGTCTGGTGACAGGAGATTCACCCCTCCACTTT; CDR3 protein: CASSQGLVTGDSPLHF
V gene: TRBV29-1; D gene: -; clone size: few; J gene: TRBJ2-3; CDR3 DNA: TGCAGCGTTGGTCAGCTAGTCGGCACAGATACGCAGTATTTT; CDR3 protein: CSVGQLVGTDTQYF
V gene: TRBV29-1; D gene: TRBD1; clone size: few; J gene: TRBJ2-7; CDR3 DNA: TGCAGCGTACGACAGGGGGACTCCTACGAGCAGTACTTC; CDR3 protein: CSVRQGDSYEQYF
V gene: TRBV5-1; D gene: TRBD1; clone size: -; J gene: TRBJ1-3; CDR3 DNA: TGCGCCAGCAGCTTCTCCGACAGGGGCACAGGGGGAAACACCATATATTTT; CDR3 protein: CASSFSDRGTGGNTIYF
V gene: TRBV27; D gene: -; clone size: few; J gene: TRBJ1-4; CDR3 DNA: TGTGCCAGCAGGGACCCAACTAATGAAAAACTGTTTTTT; CDR3 protein: CASRDPTNEKLFF
V gene: TRBV15; D gene: -; clone size: -; J gene: TRBJ2-4; CDR3 DNA: TGTGCCACCAGCAGAGAACTTGCAGGGCGGGACATTCAGTACTTC; CDR3 protein: CATSRELAGRDIQYF
V gene: TRBV3-1; D gene: TRBD2; clone size: -; J gene: TRBJ2-7; CDR3 DNA: TGTGCCAGCAGCCAAGCGCGGGAGGGCTACGAGCAGTACTTC; CDR3 protein: CASSQAREGYEQYF
V gene: TRBV28; D gene: TRBD2; clone size: few; J gene: TRBJ2-7; CDR3 DNA: TGTGCCAGCAGTGGTGGGGGGGGAGGCCCCTACGAGCAGTACTTC; CDR3 protein: CASSGGGGGPYEQYF
V gene: TRBV15; D gene: -; clone size: -; J gene: TRBJ2-3; CDR3 DNA: TGTGCCACCAGCGGAGGGGCGAGTAAAGATACGCAGTATTTT; CDR3 protein: CATSGGASKDTQYF
V gene: TRBV6-5; D gene: -; clone size: -; J gene: TRBJ1-2; CDR3 DNA: TGTGCCAGCAGTTACACACAGCATCCCAACTATGGCTACACCTTC; CDR3 protein: CASSYTQHPNYGYTF
V gene: TRBV2; D gene: TRBD2; clone size: few; J gene: TRBJ2-1; CDR3 DNA: TGTGCCTTTTGGACTAGCGCGGGGAATCCCTACAATGAGCAGTTCTTC; CDR3 protein: CAFWTSAGNPYNEQFF
V gene: TRBV6-2/TRBV6-3; D gene: -; clone size: once; J gene: TRBJ1-1; CDR3 DNA: TGTGCCAGCAGTTACGGCAGGGTCATGGCTGAAGCTTTCTTT; CDR3 protein: CASSYGRVMAEAFF